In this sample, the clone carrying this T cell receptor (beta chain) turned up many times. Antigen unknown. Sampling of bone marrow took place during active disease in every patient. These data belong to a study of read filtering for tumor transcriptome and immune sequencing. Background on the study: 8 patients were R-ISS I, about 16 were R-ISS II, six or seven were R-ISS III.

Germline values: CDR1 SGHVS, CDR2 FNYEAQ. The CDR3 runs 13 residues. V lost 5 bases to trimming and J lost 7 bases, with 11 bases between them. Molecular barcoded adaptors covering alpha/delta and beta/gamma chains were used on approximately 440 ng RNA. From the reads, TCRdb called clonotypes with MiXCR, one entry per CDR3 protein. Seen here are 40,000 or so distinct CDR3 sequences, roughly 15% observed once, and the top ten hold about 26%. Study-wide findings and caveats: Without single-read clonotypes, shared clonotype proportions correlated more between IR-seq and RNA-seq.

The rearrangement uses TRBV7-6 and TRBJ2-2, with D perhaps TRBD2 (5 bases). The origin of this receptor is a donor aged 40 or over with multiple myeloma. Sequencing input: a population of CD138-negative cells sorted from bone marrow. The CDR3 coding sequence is TGTGCCAGCAGCCGGAATGAGGGCGGGGAGCTGTTTTTT. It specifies CASSRNEGGELFF. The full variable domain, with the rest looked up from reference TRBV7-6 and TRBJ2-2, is GAGVSQSPRYKVTKRGQDVALRCDPISGHVSLYWYRQALGQGPEFLTYFNYEAQQDKSGLPNDRFSAERPEGSISTLTIQRTEQRDSAMYRCASSRNEGGELFFGEGSRLTVL.